The entry that follows covers one TCR beta chain sequence. Its antigen is unknown. Assay used: immunoSEQ multiplex PCR; TCRdb lists only in-frame clones, some missing. The data show around 690,000 clones, roughly 87% seen once. Trimming shortened V by 4 bases and J by 5 bases, and 8 bases separated the two germline ends. The CDR3 runs 12 residues. CDR1 is MGHRA, CDR2 YSYEKL, per germline. This specimen comes from a study of shared clonotypes between healthy human individuals. Background on the study: CD8 memory received one plate per donor, CD8 naive two, CD4 memory three and CD4 naive three. The study, taken as a whole, reports: Generation of non-shared clonotypes was less probable than generation of clonotypes shared by all four donors.

CD8 memory merged CD45RO+ with CCR7-negative CD45RA+ TemRA cells. The material sequenced was memory CD8+ T cells from PBMCs. Subset reported: CD45RO+ cells pooled with CCR7-negative TemRA cells. V and J are TRBV4-1 and TRBJ1-1; D not certain. The source of this sequence is a man younger than 35 in good health. Some clones in this sample may be carry-over from other donors' samples. The CDR3 protein is CASSRGLTEAFF. The CDR3 DNA reads TGCGCCAGCAGCCGAGGCCTGACTGAAGCTTTCTTT.